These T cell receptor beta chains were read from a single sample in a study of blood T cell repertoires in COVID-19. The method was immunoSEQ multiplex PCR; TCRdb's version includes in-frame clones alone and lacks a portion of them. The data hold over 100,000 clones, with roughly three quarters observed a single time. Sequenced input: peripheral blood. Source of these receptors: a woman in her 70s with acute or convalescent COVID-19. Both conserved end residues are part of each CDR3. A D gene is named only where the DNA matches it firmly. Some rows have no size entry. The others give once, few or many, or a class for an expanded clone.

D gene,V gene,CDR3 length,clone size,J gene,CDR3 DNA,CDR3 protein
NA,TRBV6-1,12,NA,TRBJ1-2,TGTGCCAGCAGTGACCACTTGAACGGCTACACCTTC,CASSDHLNGYTF
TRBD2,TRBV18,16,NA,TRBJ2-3,TGTGCCAGCTCGTCTTTAGCGGGAGGACTGACAGATACGCAGTATTTT,CASSSLAGGLTDTQYF
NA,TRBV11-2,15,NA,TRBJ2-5,TGTGCCAGCAGCAGAACAGGGTGGGGGCAAGAGACCCAGTACTTC,CASSRTGWGQETQYF
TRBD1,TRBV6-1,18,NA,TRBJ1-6,TGTGCCAGCAGTGAAGTAGGACAGGGAGGAAAGTGGAATTCACCCCTCCACTTT,CASSEVGQGGKWNSPLHF
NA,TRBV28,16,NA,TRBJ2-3,TGTGCCAGCAGTTTACCCCTAGGGACTAGCACAGATACGCAGTATTTT,CASSLPLGTSTDTQYF
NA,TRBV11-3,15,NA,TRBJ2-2,TGTGCCAGCAGTGAAGGCGTCAGGGGCACCGGGGAGCTGTTTTTT,CASSEGVRGTGELFF
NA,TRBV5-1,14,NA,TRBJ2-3,TGCGCCAGCAGCTTGGGGGGTAGGCGGGAAGCGCAGTATTTT,CASSLGGRREAQYF
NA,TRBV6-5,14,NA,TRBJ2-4,TGTGCCAGTGCCCGGTTCTTAGCCAAAAACATTCAGTACTTC,CASARFLAKNIQYF
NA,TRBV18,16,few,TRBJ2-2,TGTGCCAGCTCACCAACAGCAGGGGGGAAGTCCGGGGAGCTGTTTTTT,CASSPTAGGKSGELFF
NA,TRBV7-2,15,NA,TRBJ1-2,TGTGCCAGCAGCTTAGGCCCAGGGAAGAACTATGGCTACACCTTC,CASSLGPGKNYGYTF
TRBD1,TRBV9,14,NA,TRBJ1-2,TGTGCCAGCAGCGGTCCTCAGGGGGCTGGTGGCTACACCTTC,CASSGPQGAGGYTF
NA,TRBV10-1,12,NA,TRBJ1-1,TGCGCCAGCAGTGACCGCCGGGAGGGAGCTTTCTTT,CASSDRREGAFF
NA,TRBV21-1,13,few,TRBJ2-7,TGTGCCAGCAGCAGCGACCCCAGGCACGAGCAGTACTTC,CASSSDPRHEQYF
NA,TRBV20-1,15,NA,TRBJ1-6,TGCAGTGCTAGTCGGGGGGGAAGAGATAATTCACCCCTCCACTTT,CSASRGGRDNSPLHF
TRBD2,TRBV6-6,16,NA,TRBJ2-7,TGTGCCAGCAGTTACTCGCGGGGGTTAGGGTCCTACGAGCAGTACTTC,CASSYSRGLGSYEQYF
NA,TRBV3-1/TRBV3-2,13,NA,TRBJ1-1,TGTGCCAGCAGCGAAAGCCTGAACACTGAAGCTTTCTTT,CASSESLNTEAFF
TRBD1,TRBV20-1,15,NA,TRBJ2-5,TGCAGTGCTAGTTCCGGGACAGGAGTTAGTTCGACCCAGTACTTC,CSASSGTGVSSTQYF
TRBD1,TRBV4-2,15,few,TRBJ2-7,TGTGCCAGCAGCCGGGGGGGGACAGGGGTTTACGAGCAGTACTTC,CASSRGGTGVYEQYF
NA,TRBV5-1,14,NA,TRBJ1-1,TGCGCCAGCAGCTTCAATGCCGAGGACACTGAAGCTTTCTTT,CASSFNAEDTEAFF
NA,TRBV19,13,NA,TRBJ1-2,TGTGCCAGTAGTATGGGACTGAACTATGGCTACACCTTC,CASSMGLNYGYTF
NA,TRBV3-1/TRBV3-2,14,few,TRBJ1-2,TGTGCCAGCAGCAGAGACAGCGCCCAGGGTGGCTACACCTTC,CASSRDSAQGGYTF
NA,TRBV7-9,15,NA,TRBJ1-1,TGTGCCAGCAGCCCTAGACCGACAGCGAACACTGAAGCTTTCTTT,CASSPRPTANTEAFF
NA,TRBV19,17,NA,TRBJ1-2,TGTGCCAGTAGAAACCTCCTAGGGGACACCTCTAACTATGGCTACACCTTC,CASRNLLGDTSNYGYTF
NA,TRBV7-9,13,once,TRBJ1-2,TGTGCCAGCAGCTTTGCAGGGAACTATGGCTACACCTTC,CASSFAGNYGYTF
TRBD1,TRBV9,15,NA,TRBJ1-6,TGTGCCAGCAGCTCTCTGACAGGGAGTAATTCACCCCTCCACTTT,CASSSLTGSNSPLHF
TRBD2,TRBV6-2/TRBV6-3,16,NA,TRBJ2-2,TGTGCCAGCAGTTTGGGAGCGGGGGCGAACACCGGGGAGCTGTTTTTT,CASSLGAGANTGELFF
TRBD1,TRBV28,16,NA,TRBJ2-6,TGTGCCAGCAGCCGAGACAGGGTAACTGGGGCCAACGTCCTGACTTTC,CASSRDRVTGANVLTF
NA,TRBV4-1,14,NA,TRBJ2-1,TGCGCCAGCAGCCAAAGAAATCTAAACAATGAGCAGTTCTTC,CASSQRNLNNEQFF
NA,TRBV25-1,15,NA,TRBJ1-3,TGTGCCAGCAGCCGTACCTTGGGCAGGGGAAACACCATATATTTT,CASSRTLGRGNTIYF
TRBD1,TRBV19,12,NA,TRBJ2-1,TGTGCCAGTAGTAGACAGGGTGGCGAGCAGTTCTTC,CASSRQGGEQFF
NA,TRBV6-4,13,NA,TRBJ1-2,TGTGCCAGCAGTCCGGACGGAGTAGCGGGCTACACCTTC,CASSPDGVAGYTF
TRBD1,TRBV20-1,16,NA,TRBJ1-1,TGCAGTGCTAGTCCCAGGGGGAGCTTAATGAACACTGAAGCTTTCTTT,CSASPRGSLMNTEAFF
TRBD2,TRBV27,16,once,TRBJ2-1,TGTGCCAGCAGTGCTCCGGGACTAGCAAATCTCAATGAGCAGTTCTTC,CASSAPGLANLNEQFF
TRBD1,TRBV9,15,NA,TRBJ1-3,TGTGCCAGCAGCGCCTCCGGGACAGTTGGAAACACCATATATTTT,CASSASGTVGNTIYF
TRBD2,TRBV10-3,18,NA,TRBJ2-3,TGTGCCATCAGTGAGTCGGCGGGGGGGCAAGTGGGGACAGATACGCAGTATTTT,CAISESAGGQVGTDTQYF
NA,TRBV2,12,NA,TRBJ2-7,TGTGCCAGCAGTGGGACTAAATACGAGCAGTACTTC,CASSGTKYEQYF
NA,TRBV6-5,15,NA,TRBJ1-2,TGTGCCAGCAGTTATACGACAGGAACTAACTATGGCTACACCTTC,CASSYTTGTNYGYTF
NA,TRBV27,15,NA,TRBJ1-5,TGTGCCAGCAGTACCCTACAGGGACGCGGACAGCCCCAGCATTTT,CASSTLQGRGQPQHF
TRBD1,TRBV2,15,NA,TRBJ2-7,TGTGCCAGCAGTGGCGACAGGGGGCGATTCTACGAGCAGTACTTC,CASSGDRGRFYEQYF
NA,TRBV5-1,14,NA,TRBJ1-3,TGCGCCAGCAGCCCGGACAGCGTCGGAAACACCATATATTTT,CASSPDSVGNTIYF
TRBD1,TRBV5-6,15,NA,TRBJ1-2,TGTGCCAGCAGCTTGGCGGGACAGCACTACTATGGCTACACCTTC,CASSLAGQHYYGYTF
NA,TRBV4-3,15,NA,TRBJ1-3,TGCGCCAGCAGCCAGGACCGGGGGGCCCGGGACACCATATATTTT,CASSQDRGARDTIYF
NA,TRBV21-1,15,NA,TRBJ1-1,TGTGCCAGCACTATCCTCCGGAGTCTGAACACTGAAGCTTTCTTT,CASTILRSLNTEAFF
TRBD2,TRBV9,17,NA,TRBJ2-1,TGTGCCAGCAGCGCCCAAACAGGACCAGCGGGGGGCAATGAGCAGTTCTTC,CASSAQTGPAGGNEQFF
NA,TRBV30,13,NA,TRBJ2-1,TGTGCCTGGAGTGTACGGGGTTACAATGAGCAGTTCTTC,CAWSVRGYNEQFF
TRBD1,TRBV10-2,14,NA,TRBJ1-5,TGCGCCAGCAGTTTGGACAGGTTCAATCAGCCCCAGCATTTT,CASSLDRFNQPQHF
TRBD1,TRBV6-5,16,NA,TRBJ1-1,TGTGCCAGCAGTTACTCGTTGGGAACAGGGGTCTCTGAAGCTTTCTTT,CASSYSLGTGVSEAFF
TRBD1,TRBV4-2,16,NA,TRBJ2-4,TGTGCCAGCAGCCTCCAAATCGGCGGGACAGGGAACATTCAGTACTTC,CASSLQIGGTGNIQYF
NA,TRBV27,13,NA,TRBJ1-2,TGTGCCAGCAGTTTAACAGGGATTTATGGCTACACCTTC,CASSLTGIYGYTF
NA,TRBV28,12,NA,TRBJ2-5,TGTGCCAGCAGCCCACACGTTTGGACCCAGTACTTC,CASSPHVWTQYF
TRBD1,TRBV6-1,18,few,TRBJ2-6,TGTGCCAGCAGTGGGGGTTCGGGACAGGGCTCTGGGGCCAACGTCCTGACTTTC,CASSGGSGQGSGANVLTF
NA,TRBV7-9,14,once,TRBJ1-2,TGTGCCAGCTCGCGGGGGGATTCAGGCTATGGCTACACCTTC,CASSRGDSGYGYTF
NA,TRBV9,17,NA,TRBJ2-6,TGTGCCAGCAGCGTTACAGGCTCCCCCACTGGGGCCAACGTCCTGACTTTC,CASSVTGSPTGANVLTF
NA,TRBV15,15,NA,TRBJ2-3,TGTGCCACCAGCAGAGCGGGAGTCAGCACAGATACGCAGTATTTT,CATSRAGVSTDTQYF
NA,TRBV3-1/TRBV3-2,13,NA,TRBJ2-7,TGTGCCAGCAGCCTTACAGGATCCTACGAGCAGTACTTC,CASSLTGSYEQYF